The 5 T cell receptor beta chains below come from one sample, sequenced in a study of blood T cell repertoires in COVID-19. Sequenced by immunoSEQ multiplex PCR; TCRdb stores in-frame clones only, minus some. The table shows roughly 130,000 clones, with approximately 89% occurring only once. Sample: peripheral blood. The receptors stem from a man in his fifties or sixties with active or convalescent COVID-19.

There are a few counts of this clone. The chain carries TRBV2 and TRBJ1-3; 7 nucleotides match TRBD1. CDR1 is SNHLY and CDR2 is FYNNEI in the germline V gene. CDR3 length: 15 residues. V lost 8 bases to trimming and J lost 4 bases; unmatched junction nucleotides: 11. CDR3 DNA sequence: TGTGCCAGCTCTCAACCGGGACAGAAGGGAAACACCATATATTTT. Translation: CASSQPGQKGNTIYF.

The gene calls are TRBV29-1 and TRBJ2-5; possible D gene TRBD2, 6 bases. Germline V lookup: CDR1 SQVTM, CDR2 ANQGSEA. Deletions cut 7 bases from V and 2 bases from J, with 11 bases between. This CDR3 has 12 residues. The CDR3 region is CSGGRGQETQYF. CDR3 in DNA: TGCAGCGGCGGACGGGGGCAAGAGACCCAGTACTTC.

The chain joins TRBV28 to TRBJ2-7, with 11 nucleotides matching TRBD2. Trimming removed 2 bases from V and 1 base from J; junction bases left unmatched: 1. The CDR3 extends over 15 amino acids. Germline CDR1 is MDHEN and CDR2 is SYDVKM. The CDR3 nucleotides read TGTGCCAGCAGTTTAGGGACTAGCGGTTCCTACGAGCAGTACTTC. Protein: CASSLGTSGSYEQYF. The whole variable domain, remainder taken from reference TRBV28 and TRBJ2-7, is DVKVTQSSRYLVKRTGEKVFLECVQDMDHENMFWYRQDPGLGLRLIYFSYDVKMKEKGDIPEGYSVSREKKERFSLILESASTNQTSMYLCASSLGTSGSYEQYFGPGTRLTVT.

V usage is TRBV4-2 and J usage is TRBJ2-2, with 12 positions matching TRBD2. The V segment lost 1 base and the J segment 3 bases; nucleotides outside the gene matches: 3. The germline CDR1 and CDR2 sequences are LGHNA and YNFKEQ. This CDR3 comprises 17 residues. The CDR3 loop is CASSQGTSGTHTGELFF. In DNA form, the CDR3 reads TGTGCCAGCAGCCAAGGGACTAGCGGGACACACACCGGGGAGCTGTTTTTT.

The chain links TRBV10-2 to TRBJ2-3; D possibly corresponds to TRBD2 (6 bases). Germline V gene data show CDR1 as WSHSY and CDR2 as SAAADI. This CDR3 contains 15 residues. The germline V and J ends were trimmed by 6 bases and 1 base, with 14 bases remaining between them. CDR3 sequence: CASRTRGTGTDTQYF. CDR3 coding DNA: TGCGCCAGCAGGACCCGCGGGACTGGCACAGATACGCAGTATTTT.